This is a list of T cell receptor beta chains from one sample in a study of shared clonotypes between healthy human individuals. The protocol was immunoSEQ multiplex PCR, while the TCRdb copy is restricted to in-frame clones and leaves out a portion. The sample carries 2 million to 2.5 million clones, roughly 95% recorded once. The sequenced sample was naive CD8+ T cells sorted from blood. These receptor sequences come from a man in his late teens or twenties in good health. Each CDR3 is given with its conserved first and last residue. The D gene is left open where the match is weak. The size field is filled for only some rows; it gives once, few, many or a size class.

d_call,clone_size,j_call,v_call,cdr3_aa,cdr3_nt
TRBD2,.,TRBJ2-1,TRBV27,CASSSPTGLAGGGYNEQFF,TGTGCCAGCAGTTCCCCCACCGGACTAGCGGGGGGGGGCTACAATGAGCAGTTCTTC
.,.,TRBJ2-4,TRBV6-5,CASGETGYLQYF,TGTGCCAGCGGCGAAACAGGGTATCTTCAGTACTTC
.,few,TRBJ1-1,TRBV9,CASSVGGHTEAFF,TGTGCCAGCAGCGTCGGGGGGCACACTGAAGCTTTCTTT
.,.,TRBJ2-7,TRBV25-1,CASSDPGLLYEQYF,TGTGCCAGCAGTGATCCGGGACTGTTATACGAGCAGTACTTC
TRBD2,.,TRBJ2-1,TRBV4-3,CASSQGVAGISYEQFF,TGCGCCAGCAGCCAAGGGGTAGCGGGAATAAGCTATGAGCAGTTCTTC
.,.,TRBJ2-1,TRBV9,CASSVEARQNNEQFF,TGTGCCAGCAGCGTAGAAGCAAGACAGAACAATGAGCAGTTCTTC
TRBD1,.,TRBJ1-5,TRBV27,CASSLQGVGNQPQHF,TGTGCCAGCAGTCTGCAGGGGGTTGGCAATCAGCCCCAGCATTTT
.,.,TRBJ2-2,TRBV21-1,CASEELFF,TGTGCCAGCGAGGAGCTGTTTTTT
.,.,TRBJ2-7,TRBV7-9,CASSLGDSSLEEYF,TGTGCCAGCAGCTTAGGAGACAGCTCCCTTGAGGAGTACTTC
TRBD1,.,TRBJ2-7,TRBV27,CASSIGTGTYEQYF,TGTGCCAGCAGTATCGGGACAGGGACCTACGAGCAGTACTTC
TRBD2,.,TRBJ2-5,TRBV7-2,CASSPGLAVPETQYF,TGTGCCAGCAGCCCGGGACTAGCAGTTCCAGAGACCCAGTACTTC
.,.,TRBJ1-1,TRBV19,CASSPRESGSTEAFF,TGTGCCAGTAGCCCACGGGAGAGTGGAAGCACTGAAGCTTTCTTT
.,.,TRBJ2-2,TRBV6-5,CASSYSTGELFF,TGTGCCAGCAGTTACTCTACCGGGGAGCTGTTTTTT
TRBD2,.,TRBJ2-7,TRBV28,CASSSSGGAYEQYF,TGTGCCAGCTCATCTAGCGGGGGGGCCTACGAGCAGTACTTC
.,.,TRBJ2-6,TRBV5-6,CASDSEGANVLTF,TGTGCCAGCGACAGCGAGGGGGCCAACGTCCTGACTTTC
.,.,TRBJ2-7,TRBV27,CASRTEDYEQYF,TGTGCCAGCAGGACGGAAGACTACGAGCAGTACTTC
TRBD1,.,TRBJ1-2,TRBV5-6,CASKTGGEGYGYTF,TGTGCCAGTAAGACAGGGGGCGAAGGGTATGGCTACACCTTC
.,.,TRBJ1-4,TRBV6-5,CASSPGSNEKLFF,TGTGCCAGCAGCCCCGGGTCTAATGAAAAACTGTTTTTT
.,.,TRBJ2-7,TRBV29-1,CSVVLRENRYEQYF,TGCAGCGTTGTCCTTCGCGAGAACCGCTACGAGCAGTACTTC
.,.,TRBJ1-3,TRBV7-9,CASSPPDGGDRNTIYF,TGTGCCAGCAGCCCCCCGGACGGAGGGGATAGAAACACCATATATTTT
.,.,TRBJ2-7,TRBV4-1,CASSPTGLAGEQYF,TGCGCCAGCAGCCCGACAGGGCTCGCGGGGGAGCAGTACTTC
TRBD1,.,TRBJ2-1,TRBV29-1,CSVESEDRDFGNEQFF,TGCAGCGTTGAATCAGAGGACAGGGACTTTGGCAATGAGCAGTTCTTC
TRBD1,.,TRBJ1-2,TRBV5-4,CASSLGPGQGEGYTF,TGTGCCAGCAGCTTGGGGCCGGGACAGGGAGAAGGCTACACCTTC
.,once,TRBJ2-1,TRBV27,CASSWSTHNEQFF,TGTGCCAGCAGTTGGTCCACTCACAATGAGCAGTTCTTC
.,few,TRBJ1-6,TRBV5-4,CASSLGPAWQGVVGNSPLHF,TGTGCCAGCAGCTTGGGTCCTGCGTGGCAGGGAGTGGTAGGAAATTCACCCCTCCACTTT
TRBD2,.,TRBJ2-5,TRBV19,CASSELAGEETQYF,TGTGCCAGTAGCGAACTAGCGGGAGAAGAGACCCAGTACTTC
.,.,TRBJ1-5,TRBV4-1,CASSHANQPQHF,TGCGCCAGCAGCCATGCTAATCAGCCCCAGCATTTT
TRBD1,.,TRBJ1-1,TRBV4-3,CASSPTGWAEAFF,TGCGCCAGCAGCCCGACAGGGTGGGCTGAAGCTTTCTTT
TRBD1,.,TRBJ1-5,TRBV19,CASSIVQGGYQPQHF,TGTGCCAGTAGTATTGTTCAGGGGGGTTATCAGCCCCAGCATTTT
.,.,TRBJ2-7,TRBV5-6,CASSSSSYEQYF,TGTGCCAGCAGCTCGTCCTCCTACGAGCAGTACTTC
.,.,TRBJ2-1,TRBV4-1,CASSQVSQDEQFF,TGCGCCAGCAGCCAAGTAAGCCAGGATGAGCAGTTCTTC
.,once,TRBJ2-3,TRBV13,CASSLAGSTDTQYF,TGTGCCAGCAGCTTAGCGGGGAGCACAGATACGCAGTATTTT
.,.,TRBJ2-1,TRBV5-4,CASSEGLERNEQFF,TGTGCCAGCAGCGAGGGACTGGAACGTAATGAGCAGTTCTTC
.,.,TRBJ1-2,TRBV19,CASSIGEQFYYGYTF,TGTGCCAGTAGTATAGGAGAACAGTTCTACTATGGCTACACCTTC
.,.,TRBJ2-7,TRBV4-1,CASSQDSSQRSSYEQYF,TGCGCCAGCAGCCAAGACTCGTCACAGCGCAGTTCCTACGAGCAGTACTTC
.,once,TRBJ1-2,TRBV6-5,CASSYGTDSNYGYTF,TGTGCCAGCAGTTATGGGACGGATTCTAACTATGGCTACACCTTC
.,.,TRBJ1-5,TRBV30,CAWSPDPPGGNQPQHF,TGTGCCTGGAGCCCAGACCCTCCCGGGGGCAATCAGCCCCAGCATTTT
.,.,TRBJ2-7,TRBV6-5,CASSYSVDGYEQYF,TGTGCCAGCAGTTACTCCGTCGACGGGTACGAGCAGTACTTC
.,.,TRBJ2-3,TRBV7-6,CASSLLSGADTQYF,TGTGCCAGCAGCTTACTTTCAGGGGCAGATACGCAGTATTTT
.,.,TRBJ1-1,TRBV4-3,CASSQDSPSGENTEAFF,TGCGCCAGCAGCCAAGATTCGCCGTCAGGGGAGAACACTGAAGCTTTCTTT
.,.,TRBJ1-1,TRBV27,CASSLGTRMAEAFF,TGTGCCAGCAGTTTAGGGACACGAATGGCCGAAGCTTTCTTT
TRBD1,.,TRBJ2-7,TRBV18,CASSPSGTGPYEQYF,TGTGCCAGCTCACCCTCCGGGACAGGACCCTACGAGCAGTACTTC
TRBD2,.,TRBJ2-7,TRBV13,CASSFRTSGSYEQYF,TGTGCCAGCAGCTTTAGAACTAGCGGTTCCTACGAGCAGTACTTC
TRBD1,.,TRBJ2-2,TRBV5-6,CASSLTGADTGELFF,TGTGCCAGCAGCTTGACAGGGGCAGACACCGGGGAGCTGTTTTTT
.,.,TRBJ2-7,TRBV1,CTSSQVIGGRALEQYF,TGCACCAGCAGCCAAGTAATCGGCGGGAGGGCCCTCGAGCAGTACTTC
.,few,TRBJ2-1,TRBV2,CASTLIGEQFF,TGTGCCAGCACCCTGATTGGGGAGCAGTTCTTC